The present entry profiles one T cell receptor beta chain with its context. Its antigen is not yet known. Per-base quality was not reported, and no clone a single base away is much larger than it. Each collaborating institution followed its own protocols to collect whole blood in K2EDTA tubes. For TCRbeta analysis, collaborators shipped samples in one of three forms: frozen whole blood, isolated PBMCs, or DNA extracted from either of those sample types. TCRbeta CDR3 regions were amplified from genomic DNA using the immunoSEQ Assay, a bias-controlled multiplex PCR. The study's own analysis went as follows. The number of nucleated cells in each sample was estimated by amplification of reference gene primers within the assay. To quantify the absolute abundance of each unique TCRbeta CDR3 rearrangement, sequence reads were collapsed and filtered. For each sample, productive Simpson clonality was calculated by taking the square root of Simpson's diversity index across productive rearrangements. The clones in this table, taken by TCRdb from immuneACCESS, are in-frame only. Not every clone is retained; where verified, under half of the shortfall comes from an unresolved V gene, and the cause of the rest is unknown. V and J calls and clone size are those listed in that table; D and trimming were worked out from the DNA. The sample table lists 93,000 or so clones, about 80% of them with a count of one. The top ten hold about 12% of the sample.

This sample is part of a study of blood T cell repertoires in COVID-19 (TCRdb year 2020). The study in broad terms: Samples covering the acute and convalescent phases of COVID-19 were provided by collaborators in the United States, Italy and Spain. The prospective study material was composed of cDNA or gDNA derived from T cells, B-cell-depleted T cells, or PBMCs. Deeply sampled blood TCRbeta repertoires from subjects exposed to, actively infected with, or recovered from COVID-19 were included in the dataset. The repertoires were made available in a free public database intended to serve as a resource for research on the immune response to SARS-CoV-2. Samples were obtained from the ongoing ImmuneRACE study (first 160 participants) and from about 1,300 subjects provided by 6 global collaborators. Nearly every sample came with metadata listing a de-identified subject ID, COVID-19 status, age in years and sex. Where available, HLA class I and class II types were obtained from metadata supplied by the sample provider rather than from assay-based typing. Broad study findings and their caveats: How much clinical and demographic metadata was included differed by source and by participant, and the metadata was provided uncurated.

CDR1 and CDR2 are read off the germline V gene (reference sequence) as GTSNPN and SVGIG. The CDR3 starts with the cysteine, ends with the phenylalanine, and has 14 residues. The sequence is cut down to CDR3 DNA, 42 bases in frame from base 1. Deletion took 5 bases off V and 5 bases off J, with a span of 15 bases between the germline ends. The receptor was derived from a human donor in a cohort sampled during active COVID-19. The sample taken for sequencing was peripheral blood. This chain is built from TRBV30 and TRBJ2-2; perhaps TRBD1 is the D gene, with 6 bases matching. The CDR3 protein: CAWATDRFTGELFF. The DNA sequence reads TGTGCCTGGGCAACCGACAGGTTTACCGGGGAGCTGTTTTTT.